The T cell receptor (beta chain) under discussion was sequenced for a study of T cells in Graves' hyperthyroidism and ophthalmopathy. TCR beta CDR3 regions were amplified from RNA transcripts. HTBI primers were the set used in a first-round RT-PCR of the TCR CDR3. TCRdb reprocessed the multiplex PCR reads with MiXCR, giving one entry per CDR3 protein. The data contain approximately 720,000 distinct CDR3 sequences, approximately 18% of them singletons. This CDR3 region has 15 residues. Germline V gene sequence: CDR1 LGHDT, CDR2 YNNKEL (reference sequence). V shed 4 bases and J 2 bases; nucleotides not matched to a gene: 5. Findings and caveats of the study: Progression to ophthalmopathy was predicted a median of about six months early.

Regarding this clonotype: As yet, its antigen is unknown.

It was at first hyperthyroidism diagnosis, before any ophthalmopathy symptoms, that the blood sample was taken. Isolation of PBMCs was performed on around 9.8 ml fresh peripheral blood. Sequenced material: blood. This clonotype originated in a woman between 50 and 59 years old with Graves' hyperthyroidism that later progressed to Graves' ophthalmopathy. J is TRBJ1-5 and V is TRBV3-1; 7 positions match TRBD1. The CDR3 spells CASSPTGKGNQPQHF. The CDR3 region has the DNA TGTGCCAGCAGCCCGACAGGGAAAGGCAATCAGCCCCAGCATTTT.